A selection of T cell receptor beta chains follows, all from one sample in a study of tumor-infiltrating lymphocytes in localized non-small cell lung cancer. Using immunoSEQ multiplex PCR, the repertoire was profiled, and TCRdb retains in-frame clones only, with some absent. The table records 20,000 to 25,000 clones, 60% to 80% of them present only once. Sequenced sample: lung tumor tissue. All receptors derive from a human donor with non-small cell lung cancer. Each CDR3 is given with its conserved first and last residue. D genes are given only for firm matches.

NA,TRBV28,CASTRGADTQYF
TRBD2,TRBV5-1,CASSLNGRAGDTQYF
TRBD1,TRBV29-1,CSGGTGGSRNGYTF
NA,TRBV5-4,CASSLAKQGGETQYF
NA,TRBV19,CASSIKVGADGYTF
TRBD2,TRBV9,CASSVLAGGPFADTQYF
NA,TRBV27,CASSAHYSNQPQHF
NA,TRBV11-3,CASSSSVTYTGELFF
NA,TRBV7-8,CASSLGQDPEAFF
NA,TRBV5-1,CASSLAGSGSGNTIYF
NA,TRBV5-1,CASSLGPGVEQFF
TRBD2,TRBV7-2,CASSLRTSGESSYEQYF
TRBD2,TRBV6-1,CASLSASSGRNEQFF
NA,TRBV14,CASSQDWRSSYEQYF
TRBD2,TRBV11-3,CASSLDGTSQETQYF
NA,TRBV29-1,CSVSRAPTGELFF
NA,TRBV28,CASSSRDFYGYTF
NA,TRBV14,CASSQSSGANVLTF
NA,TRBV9,CASSFLASMNTGELFF
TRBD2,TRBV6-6,CASSYGGGETQYF
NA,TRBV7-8,CATDSRVLNTEAFF
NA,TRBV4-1,CASSQFTGSETQYF
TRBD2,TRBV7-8,CASSPLGGRPQETQYF
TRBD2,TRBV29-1,CSVAMGGVNIQYF
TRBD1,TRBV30,CAWKEGQDTGELFF
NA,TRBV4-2,CASSQGGEGRDYGYTF
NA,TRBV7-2,CASSLVDRGEQFF
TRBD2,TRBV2,CASSEIRIAGGEQFF
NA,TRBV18,CASSPLLVSSYNEQFF
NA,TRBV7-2,CASNGQMNTEAFF
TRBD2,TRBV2,CASSPGRGSGRGSYNEQFF
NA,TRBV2,CASTRTDSYEQYF
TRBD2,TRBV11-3,CASSRGTSGQEQFF
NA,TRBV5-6,CASSFYGILRSYNEQFF
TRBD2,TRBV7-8,CASSSLGLAGGVEQYF
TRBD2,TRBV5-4,CASRNGLAGNTGELFF
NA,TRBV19,CASSIRAVDYGYTF
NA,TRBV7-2,CASSPRPGPEYGYTF
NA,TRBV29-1,CSVEPSVEAYGYTF
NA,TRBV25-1,CALNRGRGANVLTF
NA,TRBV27,CASSLSRDNYNEQFF
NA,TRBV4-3,CASSQDAGLTEAFF
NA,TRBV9,CASSRGTEITYEQYF
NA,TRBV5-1,CASKLFGGSSYEQYF
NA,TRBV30,CAWNIGRGNTEAFF
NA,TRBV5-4,CASSLNGKGEQYF
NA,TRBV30,CAWGTTRETQYF
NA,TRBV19,CASSMDIFYEQYF
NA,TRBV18,CASSPGRSSGNTIYF
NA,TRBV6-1,CASRPLGGYTQYF
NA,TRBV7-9,CASSLGLAVGTDTQYF
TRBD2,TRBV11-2,CASSSAGTSIDEQYF
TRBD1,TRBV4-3,CASSQEGQDTDTQYF
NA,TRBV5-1,CASSLDFPGQMVDYGYTF
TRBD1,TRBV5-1,CASSLQGADTGELFF
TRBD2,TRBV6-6,CASSPSGLGGELFF
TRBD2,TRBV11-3,CASSRGGYNEQFF
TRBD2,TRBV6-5,CASSKAGGGSEQFF
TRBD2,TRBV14,CASSLGLAGEGDTQYF